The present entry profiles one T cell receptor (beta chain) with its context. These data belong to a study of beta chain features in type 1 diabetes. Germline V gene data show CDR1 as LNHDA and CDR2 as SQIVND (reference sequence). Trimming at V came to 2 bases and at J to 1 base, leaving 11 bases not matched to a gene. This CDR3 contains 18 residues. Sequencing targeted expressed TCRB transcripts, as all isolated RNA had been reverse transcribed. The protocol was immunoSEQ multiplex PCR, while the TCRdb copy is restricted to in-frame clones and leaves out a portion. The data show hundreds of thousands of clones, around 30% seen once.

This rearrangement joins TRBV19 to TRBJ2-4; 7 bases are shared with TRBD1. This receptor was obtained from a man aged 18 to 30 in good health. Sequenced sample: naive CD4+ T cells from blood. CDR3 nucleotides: TGTGCCAGTAGTATAAGGGACAGCAGCCTCGTCGCCAAAAACATTCAGTACTTC. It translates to CASSIRDSSLVAKNIQYF.